One and the same sample provided the 2 T cell receptor beta chains below, sequenced in a study of T cells in Graves' hyperthyroidism and ophthalmopathy. Authors of the study amplified TCR beta CDR3 regions from RNA transcripts. HTBI primers were used for first-round RT-PCR of the TCR CDR3. From the multiplex PCR reads, TCRdb called clonotypes with MiXCR, one entry per CDR3 protein. This sample has a few hundred thousand distinct CDR3 sequences, with less than 20% found just once. Sequencing was performed on blood. The receptors stem from a woman in her twenties or thirties with Graves' hyperthyroidism.

V gene TRBV28 combines with J gene TRBJ1-6; D is perhaps TRBD1 (6 bases). V was trimmed by 4 bases and J by 8 bases, leaving 12 bases between them. The CDR3 totals 14 residues. Germline V gene data show CDR1 as MDHEN and CDR2 as SYDVKM. CDR3 amino acids: CASSSTGMDSPLHF. CDR3 nucleotides: TGTGCCAGCAGTTCGACAGGCATGGATTCACCCCTCCACTTT.

The gene calls are TRBV18 and TRBJ2-7; the D call may be TRBD1 or TRBD2 (7 bases each). This CDR3 spans 15 amino acids. CDR1 KGHSH and CDR2 LQKENI come from the germline V gene. V was trimmed by 3 bases and J by 2 bases, leaving 14 bases between them. The CDR3 bases are TGTGCCAGCTCACCCTGGGCAGGGGGGGCCTACGAGCAGTACTTC. Translation: CASSPWAGGAYEQYF.